This T cell receptor beta chain was obtained from a study of cytomegalovirus exposure and HLA in healthy donors. Study as a whole: Tens of millions of unique TCRs from HLA-typed donors were held in an early data release.

The PCR contained 60 Vbeta and 13 Jbeta primers. Measured with immunoSEQ multiplex PCR; TCRdb has only the in-frame clones, and not every one. The repertoire has over 80,000 clones, under 90% of them found once; the top ten carry about 4%. The CDR3 covers 14 residues. The J segment lost 2 bases and the V segment lost 6 bases, leaving 3 bases of the junction unmatched. CDR1 MNHNY and CDR2 SVGAGI come from the germline V gene (reference sequence). With regard to this clone: Its target is unknown.

Study-wide results and limits: CMV serostatus was the sole immune exposure data available. V segments that were indistinguishable, TRBV6-2 and TRBV6-3 among them, were omitted from analysis.

The source material was PBMCs. The receptor comes from a man aged 50-60 years in good health and CMV-seronegative. J is TRBJ1-5 and V is TRBV6-6; 8 bases line up with TRBD1. The CDR3 protein is CASRMTGGNQPQHF. As DNA, the CDR3 is TGTGCCAGCAGGATGACAGGGGGCAATCAGCCCCAGCATTTT.